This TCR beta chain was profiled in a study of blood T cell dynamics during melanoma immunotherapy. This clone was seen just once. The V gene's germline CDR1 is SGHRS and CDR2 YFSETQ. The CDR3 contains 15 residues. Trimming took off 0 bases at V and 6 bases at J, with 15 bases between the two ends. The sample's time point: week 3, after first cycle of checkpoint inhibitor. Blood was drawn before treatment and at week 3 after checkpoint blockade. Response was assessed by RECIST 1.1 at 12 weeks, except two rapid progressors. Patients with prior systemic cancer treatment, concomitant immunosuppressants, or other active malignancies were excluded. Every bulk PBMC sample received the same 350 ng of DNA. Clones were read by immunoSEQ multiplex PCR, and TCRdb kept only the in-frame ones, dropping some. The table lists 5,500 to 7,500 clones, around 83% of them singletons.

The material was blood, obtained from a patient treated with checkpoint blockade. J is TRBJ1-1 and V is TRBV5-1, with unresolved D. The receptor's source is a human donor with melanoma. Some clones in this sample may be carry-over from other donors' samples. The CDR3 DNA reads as TGCGCCAGCAGCTTGGAGGGCAGGACGACATCTGAAGCTTTCTTT. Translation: CASSLEGRTTSEAFF.